A single sample is the source of the 13 T cell receptor beta chains below, sequenced in a study of blood T cell repertoires in COVID-19. Measured with immunoSEQ multiplex PCR; TCRdb has only the in-frame clones, and not every one. The data hold more than 150,000 clones, with 90% observed a single time. Sequencing was done on a sample of peripheral blood. The receptors originated from a man aged 45-60 years with acute or convalescent COVID-19.

The CDR3 DNA is TGTGCCAGCACCAACAGGGGGCCCGATACGCAGTATTTT. Translation: CASTNRGPDTQYF. The V call is TRBV7-9, the J call TRBJ2-3, with TRBD1 matching over 9 bases. This CDR3 has 13 amino acids. Germline V gives CDR1 SEHNR, CDR2 FQNEAQ (reference sequence). Trimming cost V 7 bases and J 6 bases; bases outside gene matches: 5.

The genes are TRBV6-5 and TRBJ2-2; a possible D gene is TRBD1 (5 bases). Trimming took 8 bases from V and 3 from J, leaving 16 bases between them. The germline gives CDR1 MNHEY, CDR2 SVGAGI. The CDR3 sequence is 15 residues long. Here the CDR3 DNA reads TGTGCCAGCTCGCCCAGGGCTTTCGACACCGGGGAGCTGTTTTTT. Protein sequence: CASSPRAFDTGELFF.

This clone was picked up one time. V is TRBV7-2 and J is TRBJ2-3; D is undetermined. The V gene's germline CDR1 is SGHTA and CDR2 FQGNSA. This CDR3 is built from 13 residues. V was pared by 5 bases and J by 1 base, with 7 bases between. The CDR3 loop reads CASSPPGTDTQYF. CDR3 nucleotide sequence: TGTGCCAGCAGCCCGCCGGGCACAGATACGCAGTATTTT.

This rearrangement joins TRBV5-4 to TRBJ2-1, with 12 bases that match TRBD2. This CDR3 is built from 16 residues. V dropped 0 bases and J dropped 8; count of bases not matched to a gene: 6. CDR1 and CDR2 (germline): SGHNT, YYREEE (reference sequence). The CDR3 protein is CASSLGRLAGAHEQFF. The CDR3 DNA is TGTGCCAGCAGCTTGGGGAGACTAGCGGGAGCCCATGAGCAGTTCTTC.

The rearrangement joins TRBV5-1 to TRBJ2-1; 10 bases are shared with TRBD2. The CDR3 runs to 16 residues. From germline, CDR1 is SGHRS and CDR2 YFSETQ. The junction had 9 bases not matched to a gene; V was cut back by 3 bases and J by 6 bases. The CDR3 DNA reads as TGCGCCAGCAGCTGGGGCAGGCTAGCGGGAGCCAATGAGCAGTTCTTC. Translating it yields CASSWGRLAGANEQFF.

This sequence joins TRBV3-1 (or the pseudogene TRBV3-2) and TRBJ2-3; 8 bases match TRBD1. Germline V gene lookup returns CDR1 LGHDT and CDR2 YNNKEL (reference sequence). V dropped 4 bases and J dropped 2; count of bases not matched to a gene: 8. The CDR3 consists of 16 residues. DNA for the CDR3: TGTGCCAGCAGCCCACGGACAGGGCGGGTCACAGATACGCAGTATTTT. Its protein is CASSPRTGRVTDTQYF.

This chain links TRBV7-6 with TRBJ2-2; 9 nucleotides agree with TRBD1. Germline V gives CDR1 SGHVS, CDR2 FNYEAQ. The CDR3 is 16 residues long. The junction had 9 bases not matched to a gene; V was cut back by 4 bases and J by 6 bases. The CDR3 DNA is TGTGCCAGCAGCTCTCGGGACAGGGTAGGCGCCGGGGAGCTGTTTTTT. It codes for CASSSRDRVGAGELFF.

This clone was seen just once. The V and J genes are TRBV12-3 or TRBV12-4 and TRBJ2-6, with D perhaps matching TRBD1 (7 bases). Between the trimmed V and J ends, which lost 3 bases and 12 bases, there was a span of 12 bases. This CDR3 has 13 amino acids. DNA for the CDR3: TGTGCCAGCAGTTTGTGGCAGGGGGGCGTCCTGACTTTC. Translation gives CASSLWQGGVLTF.

V and J are TRBV5-1 and TRBJ2-3, with 9 bases lining up with TRBD2. Germline lookup yields CDR1 SGHRS and CDR2 YFSETQ. This CDR3 spans 16 amino acids. J was trimmed by 4 bases and V by 0 bases; bases with no gene match: 6. CDR3 DNA sequence: TGCGCCAGCAGCTTGGGTAGCGGGAGTCAATCAGATACGCAGTATTTT. Translation gives CASSLGSGSQSDTQYF. Complete variable domain (other parts from reference TRBV5-1 and TRBJ2-3): KAGVTQTPRYLIKTRGQQVTLSCSPISGHRSVSWYQQTPGQGLQFLFEYFSETQRNKGNFPGRFSGRQFSNSRSEMNVSTLELGDSALYLCASSLGSGSQSDTQYFGPGTRLTVL.

This sequence joins TRBV29-1 and TRBJ2-1; D remains ambiguous. V lost 7 bases, J lost 1 base, and 5 bases lay in between. Germline lookup yields CDR1 SQVTM and CDR2 ANQGSEA. This CDR3 contains 11 residues. DNA of the CDR3: TGCAGCGCCCGGTCCTACAATGAGCAGTTCTTC. Translated: CSARSYNEQFF.

This clone was recorded once. The chain carries TRBV19 and TRBJ1-2; D is possibly TRBD1 (5 bases). CDR1 and CDR2 from the germline V gene are LNHDA and SQIVND (reference sequence). Trimming left V 3 bases short and J 3 bases short, with 11 bases between. The CDR3 consists of 14 residues. CDR3 nucleotides: TGTGCCAGTAGTATCGTAAAGACAGACTATGGCTACACCTTC. This sequence encodes CASSIVKTDYGYTF.

This chain joins TRBV7-2 and TRBJ2-7; 9 nucleotides match TRBD2. Germline V CDR1 and CDR2: SGHTA, FQGNSA. The junction had 15 bases not matched to a gene; V was cut back by 1 base and J by 5 bases. This CDR3 spans 18 amino acids. The CDR3 loop reads CASSLVGGGRAGPDEQYF. The CDR3 DNA follows: TGTGCCAGCAGCTTAGTCGGAGGCGGGAGGGCGGGTCCGGACGAGCAGTACTTC.

The chain is built from TRBV12-5 and TRBJ2-7; maybe TRBD1 (6 bases). Germline V gene sequence: CDR1 LGHNT, CDR2 FRNRAP. The V and J ends lost 6 bases and 6 bases respectively, with 12 bases between them. The CDR3 runs 12 residues. CDR3 in amino acids: CASGGQGGEQYF. The CDR3 DNA sequence: TGTGCTAGTGGGGGTCAAGGGGGCGAGCAGTACTTC. Full variable domain (rest looked up from reference TRBV12-5 and TRBJ2-7): DARVTQTPRHKVTEMGQEVTMRCQPILGHNTVFWYRQTMMQGLELLAYFRNRAPLDDSGMPKDRFSAEMPDATLATLKIQPSEPRDSAVYFCASGGQGGEQYFGPGTRLTVT.